A selection of T cell receptor beta chains follows, all from one sample in a study of CD8+CD57+ T cells in acquired aplastic anemia. Via MiXCR, TCRdb re-called the reads, giving one row per CDR3 protein. Of about 170,000 distinct CDR3 sequences in the sample, under 55% are singletons; the top ten hold 0.85% to 1.2%. The source material was sorted CD4+, CD8+, or CD8+CD57+ T cells (not recorded which) from PBMCs. These receptors all stem from a human donor with aplastic anemia. The CDR3 runs from the conserved cysteine through the conserved F or W. Each record gives: CDR3 protein, CDR3 DNA, D gene, J gene, V gene, clone size. D genes are given only for firm matches. The size entry is marked missing in some rows and otherwise reads once, few, many or a size class.

CDR3: CASSSGVGWRGGLSTDTQYF; DNA: TGTGCCAGCAGCTCGGGAGTCGGTTGGCGGGGGGGCCTCAGCACAGATACGCAGTATTTT; D: TRBD2; J: TRBJ2-3; V: TRBV7-6; size: -
CDR3: CASVEAKPGTGGEQYF; DNA: TGCGCCAGCGTGGAGGCGAAACCCGGGACAGGGGGCGAGCAGTACTTC; D: TRBD1; J: TRBJ2-7; V: TRBV10-1; size: once
CDR3: CSGRTGGQETQYF; DNA: TGCAGCGGCAGGACAGGGGGCCAGGAGACCCAGTACTTC; D: TRBD1; J: TRBJ2-5; V: TRBV29-1; size: few
CDR3: CASSLVLAGKETQYF; DNA: TGTGCCAGCAGCTTGGTACTAGCGGGGAAAGAGACCCAGTACTTC; D: TRBD2; J: TRBJ2-5; V: TRBV5-8; size: many
CDR3: CASSPYGLTDTQYF; DNA: TGCGCCAGCAGCCCCTACGGACTCACAGATACGCAGTATTTT; D: -; J: TRBJ2-3; V: TRBV4-1; size: many
CDR3: CASSGQQKYYGYTF; DNA: TGTGCCAGCAGTGGGCAGCAAAAATACTATGGCTACACCTTC; D: -; J: TRBJ1-2; V: TRBV2; size: few
CDR3: CASSGRGIGEQYF; DNA: TGTGCCAGCAGCGGACGGGGAATAGGGGAGCAGTACTTC; D: -; J: TRBJ2-7; V: TRBV7-3; size: -
CDR3: CASSQDLSSGANVLTF; DNA: TGTGCCAGCAGCCAAGATCTCAGCTCTGGGGCCAACGTCCTGACTTTC; D: -; J: TRBJ2-6; V: TRBV4-2; size: -
CDR3: CATSRPTQGAGGETQYF; DNA: TGTGCCACCAGCCGACCTACTCAGGGGGCGGGTGGTGAGACCCAGTACTTC; D: TRBD1; J: TRBJ2-5; V: TRBV15; size: many
CDR3: CTGSRNTGELFF; DNA: TGCACAGGGAGTCGGAACACCGGGGAGCTGTTTTTT; D: -; J: TRBJ2-2; V: TRBV20-1; size: many
CDR3: CASSQDPSYGYTF; DNA: TGTGCCAGCAGCCAAGACCCCTCCTATGGCTACACCTTC; D: -; J: TRBJ1-2; V: TRBV4-2; size: many
CDR3: CASSDTGSEQYF; DNA: TGCGCCAGCAGTGATACAGGGAGTGAGCAGTACTTC; D: -; J: TRBJ2-7; V: TRBV10-1; size: -
CDR3: CASSLGTGGITKQYF; DNA: TGTGCCAGCAGCTTAGGGACAGGGGGAATTACGAAGCAGTACTTC; D: TRBD1; J: TRBJ2-7; V: TRBV7-2; size: many
CDR3: CASSQPGGSSPLHF; DNA: TGCGCCAGCAGCCAACCAGGGGGCAGTTCACCCCTCCACTTT; D: TRBD1; J: TRBJ1-6; V: TRBV4-1; size: -
CDR3: CASSRGQEAYEQYF; DNA: TGTGCCAGTAGTAGAGGACAGGAAGCCTACGAGCAGTACTTC; D: TRBD1; J: TRBJ2-7; V: TRBV19; size: many
CDR3: CASSMGQESNTEAFF; DNA: TGTGCCAGTAGTATGGGACAGGAGTCGAACACTGAAGCTTTCTTT; D: TRBD1; J: TRBJ1-1; V: TRBV19; size: many
CDR3: CSARPLAGSIYEQYF; DNA: TGCAGTGCTAGACCCCTTGCAGGGTCCATCTACGAGCAGTACTTC; D: -; J: TRBJ2-7; V: TRBV20-1; size: -
CDR3: CSVAPPSAPSDYGYTF; DNA: TGCAGCGTTGCTCCCCCCTCGGCGCCATCGGACTATGGCTACACCTTC; D: -; J: TRBJ1-2; V: TRBV29-1; size: -
CDR3: CSATETSGTNTYNEQFF; DNA: TGCAGTGCTACTGAGACTAGCGGGACCAACACCTACAATGAGCAGTTCTTC; D: TRBD2; J: TRBJ2-1; V: TRBV20-1; size: -
CDR3: CASSQGRGYGYTF; DNA: TGTGCCAGCAGCCAAGGTCGAGGTTATGGCTACACCTTC; D: -; J: TRBJ1-2; V: TRBV14; size: many
CDR3: CASSPDRVVKYF; DNA: TGTGCCAGCAGCCCGGACAGGGTGGTGAAGTACTTC; D: TRBD1; J: TRBJ2-7; V: TRBV14; size: many
CDR3: CSVDEAGVNYGYTF; DNA: TGCAGCGTTGATGAGGCAGGAGTTAACTATGGCTACACCTTC; D: -; J: TRBJ1-2; V: TRBV29-1; size: -
CDR3: CASSLRESSYNEQFF; DNA: TGTGCCAGCAGTTTGCGGGAGAGCTCCTACAATGAGCAGTTCTTC; D: TRBD2; J: TRBJ2-1; V: TRBV6-5; size: many
CDR3: CASNAGGEQYF; DNA: TGTGCCAGCAACGCAGGGGGTGAGCAGTACTTC; D: TRBD1; J: TRBJ2-7; V: TRBV2; size: -
CDR3: CSAPEGGGTYEQYF; DNA: TGCAGTGCTCCAGAGGGGGGTGGTACCTACGAGCAGTACTTC; D: -; J: TRBJ2-7; V: TRBV20-1; size: -
CDR3: CATSRDRAETQYF; DNA: TGTGCCACCAGCAGAGACAGGGCAGAGACCCAGTACTTC; D: -; J: TRBJ2-5; V: TRBV15; size: -
CDR3: CASSHNSVADAQYF; DNA: TGTGCCAGCAGCCACAATAGCGTAGCAGATGCGCAGTATTTT; D: -; J: TRBJ2-3; V: TRBV3-1; size: -
CDR3: CATSDTTGRDTEAFF; DNA: TGTGCCACCAGTGATACGACAGGGCGGGACACTGAAGCTTTCTTT; D: TRBD1; J: TRBJ1-1; V: TRBV24-1; size: -
CDR3: CASSESGGAFF; DNA: TGTGCCAGCAGTGAATCGGGGGGAGCCTTCTTT; D: -; J: TRBJ1-1; V: TRBV25-1; size: -
CDR3: CSAHRQGDGYGYTF; DNA: TGCAGTGCCCACCGACAGGGGGACGGCTATGGCTACACCTTC; D: TRBD1; J: TRBJ1-2; V: TRBV20-1; size: -
CDR3: CASSTDSANYGYTF; DNA: TGTGCCAGTAGTACGGACAGCGCTAACTATGGCTACACCTTC; D: -; J: TRBJ1-2; V: TRBV19; size: many
CDR3: CASSTLTGVEQYF; DNA: TGTGCCAGCAGCACATTAACAGGGGTCGAGCAGTACTTC; D: TRBD1; J: TRBJ2-7; V: TRBV5-3; size: -
CDR3: CASSTSPARNTEAFF; DNA: TGTGCCAGCTCAACATCTCCAGCGAGGAACACTGAAGCTTTCTTT; D: -; J: TRBJ1-1; V: TRBV18; size: few
CDR3: CASSEVAGGSTDTRYF; DNA: -; D: -; J: TRBJ2-3; V: TRBV6-1; size: -
CDR3: CASSNKQAYEQYF; DNA: TGTGCCAGCAGCAATAAACAGGCCTACGAGCAGTACTTC; D: -; J: TRBJ2-7; V: TRBV5-4; size: once
CDR3: CSAVRIAGGPTDTQYF; DNA: TGCAGTGCAGTAAGAATAGCGGGAGGCCCCACAGATACGCAGTATTTT; D: TRBD2; J: TRBJ2-3; V: TRBV20-1; size: -
CDR3: CASSSLAGGYNEQFF; DNA: TGTGCCAGCAGTTCGCTAGCGGGGGGATACAATGAGCAGTTCTTC; D: TRBD2; J: TRBJ2-1; V: TRBV6-5; size: -
CDR3: CASSLSRTGYGNTIYF; DNA: TGTGCCAGCAGCTTGTCCCGGACAGGGTACGGAAACACCATATATTTT; D: TRBD1; J: TRBJ1-3; V: TRBV5-6; size: many
CDR3: CASSPGATNTEAFF; DNA: TGTGCCAGCTCACCAGGGGCAACGAACACTGAAGCTTTCTTT; D: -; J: TRBJ1-1; V: TRBV18; size: few
CDR3: CASSSETGEQYF; DNA: TGTGCCAGCAGCTCCGAGACGGGGGAGCAGTACTTC; D: -; J: TRBJ2-7; V: TRBV7-2; size: few
CDR3: CASTPRTSGFQETQYF; DNA: TGTGCCAGCACCCCTCGGACTAGCGGATTCCAAGAGACCCAGTACTTC; D: TRBD2; J: TRBJ2-5; V: TRBV7-2; size: -
CDR3: CASSMDSPRNTEAFF; DNA: TGCGCCAGCAGCATGGACAGTCCCAGGAACACTGAAGCTTTCTTT; D: -; J: TRBJ1-1; V: TRBV5-1; size: -
CDR3: CASSPGQGGETQYF; DNA: TGTGCCAGCAGCCCGGGACAGGGAGGAGAGACCCAGTACTTC; D: TRBD1; J: TRBJ2-5; V: TRBV2; size: many
CDR3: CATSDSSVDTQYF; DNA: TGTGCCACCAGTGATTCTAGTGTCGATACGCAGTATTTT; D: -; J: TRBJ2-3; V: TRBV24-1; size: many
CDR3: CASSLARGAATEKLSF; DNA: TGTGCCAGCAGCTTGGCTCGGGGGGCCGCGACTGAAAAACTGTCTTTT; D: -; J: TRBJ1-4; V: TRBV5-5; size: -
CDR3: CATSKVGNEQFF; DNA: TGTGCCACCAGTAAGGTAGGGAATGAGCAGTTCTTC; D: -; J: TRBJ2-1; V: TRBV24-1; size: -
CDR3: CASSNSGGSYEQYF; DNA: TGTGCCAGTAGTAACTCGGGGGGCTCCTACGAGCAGTACTTC; D: TRBD2; J: TRBJ2-7; V: TRBV19; size: -
CDR3: CASSDRGLSNQPQHF; DNA: TGTGCCAGTAGTGACAGGGGGCTGAGCAATCAGCCCCAGCATTTT; D: TRBD1; J: TRBJ1-5; V: TRBV19; size: -
CDR3: CASSSPDRGQDGYTF; DNA: TGTGCCAGCAGTTCTCCCGACAGGGGGCAGGACGGCTACACCTTC; D: TRBD1; J: TRBJ1-2; V: TRBV6-5; size: -
CDR3: CASSMRGDQETQYF; DNA: TGTGCCAGTAGTATGCGGGGGGACCAAGAGACCCAGTACTTC; D: TRBD2; J: TRBJ2-5; V: TRBV19; size: many
CDR3: CASSLGGTVASPLHF; DNA: TGCGCCAGCAGCTTGGGCGGGACAGTCGCTTCACCCCTCCACTTT; D: TRBD1; J: TRBJ1-6; V: TRBV5-1; size: many
CDR3: CASSLVLTGELFF; DNA: TGTGCCAGCAGCTTAGTTCTCACCGGGGAGCTGTTTTTT; D: -; J: TRBJ2-2; V: TRBV7-2; size: many
CDR3: CATSRESRQTGTQYF; DNA: TGTGCCACCAGCAGAGAGTCTCGGCAGACAGGTACGCAGTATTTT; D: -; J: TRBJ2-3; V: TRBV15; size: -
CDR3: CASSYGTVTEAFF; DNA: TGTGCCAGCAGTTACGGTACGGTCACTGAAGCTTTCTTT; D: -; J: TRBJ1-1; V: TRBV24-1; size: few
CDR3: CASSGLAGGLSNTGELFF; DNA: TGTGCCAGCAGTGGGCTAGCGGGGGGACTTTCGAACACCGGGGAGCTGTTTTTT; D: TRBD2; J: TRBJ2-2; V: TRBV2; size: -
CDR3: CASSLNRGGDTQYF; DNA: TGTGCCAGCAGCCTTAACAGGGGAGGCGATACGCAGTATTTT; D: -; J: TRBJ2-3; V: TRBV5-8; size: many
CDR3: CASSPGVHETQYF; DNA: TGCGCCAGCAGCCCAGGGGTGCATGAGACCCAGTACTTC; D: -; J: TRBJ2-5; V: TRBV3-1; size: -
CDR3: CASSLRGADGYTF; DNA: TGTGCCAGTAGCCTTCGGGGCGCCGATGGCTACACCTTC; D: -; J: TRBJ1-2; V: TRBV19; size: many
CDR3: CATSDPDQSREGYTF; DNA: TGTGCCACCAGTGACCCCGATCAATCTAGAGAGGGCTACACCTTC; D: -; J: TRBJ1-2; V: TRBV24-1; size: few